These 31 T cell receptor beta chains originate from one sample sequenced in a study of early T cells in non-severe SARS-CoV-2 infection. TCRdb ran MiXCR on the 5' RACE reads and lists one entry per CDR3 protein. The sample consists of around 46,000 distinct CDR3 sequences, 5.4% of them appearing once. The sequenced sample was whole blood, obtained at baseline. The receptors derive from an adult who was a healthcare worker with PCR-confirmed SARS-CoV-2 infection or an uninfected control (not recorded which).

This clonotype has a count of ten or more. The genes are TRBV4-2 and TRBJ2-7, with 8 bases fitting TRBD2. CDR1 and CDR2 from the germline V gene are LGHNA and YNFKEQ. V lost 4 bases and J lost 9; bases outside the gene matches: 8. This CDR3 is built from 13 residues. The CDR3 loop is CASSRLAGEAQYF. CDR3 DNA: TGTGCCAGCAGCCGGCTAGCGGGTGAAGCGCAGTACTTC.

This clonotype was detected a few times. DNA for the CDR3: TGTGCCAGCAGCTTAAGTCAACCCTCAGCGGGAGCGGATACGCAGTATTTT. Residues: CASSLSQPSAGADTQYF. This sequence joins TRBV11-2 and TRBJ2-3, with 8 nucleotides matching TRBD2. Per germline, CDR1 SGHAT and CDR2 FQNNGV. The CDR3 runs to 17 residues. Trimming removed 2 bases from V and 6 bases from J; junction bases left unmatched: 13. The variable domain in full, completed from reference TRBV11-2 and TRBJ2-3, reads EAGVAQSPRYKIIEKRQSVAFWCNPISGHATLYWYQQILGQGPKLLIQFQNNGVVDDSQLPKDRFSAERLKGVDSTLKIQPAKLEDSAVYLCASSLSQPSAGADTQYFGPGTRLTVL.

Many counts were recorded for this clonotype. The CDR3 nucleotides read TGTGCCAGCAGTAAGAGGTGGGACACTGAAGCTTTCTTT. It specifies CASSKRWDTEAFF. The gene calls are TRBV12-3 or TRBV12-4 and TRBJ1-1, with D uncertain. Trimming removed 5 bases from V and 3 bases from J, with 10 bases in between. The CDR3 loop spans 13 amino acids.

The chain links TRBV6-1 to TRBJ2-7; a possible D gene is TRBD2 (5 bases). With 5 bases removed from V and 6 bases from J, the gap between germline ends came to 17 bases. The CDR3 is made up of 14 amino acids. Per the germline V gene, CDR1 is MNHNS and CDR2 is SASEGT. CDR3 amino acids: CASSPRALWGEQYF. The CDR3 nucleotides read TGTGCCAGCAGTCCGCGGGCCCTATGGGGCGAGCAGTACTTC.

This clonotype was counted ten times or more. This rearrangement joins TRBV20-1 to TRBJ1-6, with D uncertain. Germline V lookup: CDR1 DFQATT, CDR2 SNEGSKA (reference sequence). V lost 0 bases to trimming and J lost 6 bases, with 6 bases between them. The CDR3 extends over 13 amino acids. In DNA form, the CDR3 reads TGCAGTGCTAGAGAGGGTTCTAATTCACCCCTCCACTTT. Protein product: CSAREGSNSPLHF.

At least ten counts were recorded for this clonotype. This chain uses TRBV3-1 with TRBJ2-1; D is unclear. CDR1 is LGHDT and CDR2 is YNNKEL in the germline V gene (reference sequence). The CDR3 runs to 13 residues. V lost 4 bases, J lost 3 bases, and 7 bases lay in between. The CDR3 DNA reads as TGTGCCAGCAGCCGCCAACACTACAATGAGCAGTTCTTC. Its translation: CASSRQHYNEQFF.

The chain recombines TRBV6-1 with TRBJ2-2; no clear D. V lost 5 bases and J lost 6, with 10 bases in between. This CDR3 is 13 amino acids long. Germline CDR1 and CDR2: MNHNS and SASEGT. CDR3 protein: CASSPPQAGELFF. For the CDR3, the DNA is TGTGCCAGCAGTCCACCTCAGGCCGGGGAGCTGTTTTTT.

This clonotype was recorded many times. The chain recombines TRBV20-1 with TRBJ2-5; D ambiguous. CDR1 is DFQATT and CDR2 is SNEGSKA in the germline V gene (reference sequence). V was clipped by 2 bases and J by 4 bases, with 8 bases between them. The CDR3 length is 12 residues. CDR3 amino acids: CSARLSAETQYF. DNA for the CDR3: TGCAGTGCTAGACTCAGCGCAGAGACCCAGTACTTC.

In this sample, this clonotype turned up many times. The chain links TRBV19 to TRBJ1-3; 9 nucleotides agree with TRBD1. Germline-derived CDR1 and CDR2 are LNHDA and SQIVND (reference sequence). V lost 6 bases to trimming and J lost 6 bases; unmatched junction nucleotides: 6. The CDR3 length is 14 residues. CDR3 in amino acids: CASSRGQGENTIYF. CDR3 in DNA: TGTGCCAGTAGCCGGGGACAGGGCGAAAACACCATATATTTT. Combining the CDR3 with reference TRBV19 and TRBJ1-3 gives the whole variable domain DGGITQSPKYLFRKEGQNVTLSCEQNLNHDAMYWYRQDPGQGLRLIYYSQIVNDFQKGDIAEGYSVSREKKESFPLTVTSAQKNPTAFYLCASSRGQGENTIYFGEGSWLTVV.

This clonotype appeared a few times. V and J are TRBV6-6 and TRBJ2-3; D tentatively fits TRBD1 or TRBD2 (5 bases each). The germline gives CDR1 MNHNY, CDR2 SVGAGI (reference sequence). The CDR3 contains 18 residues. V was trimmed by 0 bases and J by 2 bases, leaving 18 bases between them. CDR3 residues: CASSYSSGGTAHTDTQYF. DNA for the CDR3: TGTGCCAGCAGTTACTCGAGTGGTGGGACGGCTCACACAGATACGCAGTATTTT.

This clonotype was seen only a few times. The chain has TRBV30 and TRBJ2-7, with TRBD1 matching 10 bases. Germline V gene lookup returns CDR1 GTSNPN and CDR2 SVGIG (reference sequence). This CDR3 has 14 residues. The V and J ends lost 3 bases and 4 bases, in that order; junction bases with no gene match: 6. The DNA of the CDR3 is TGTGCCTGGAGAGGGACAGGGGAAGGGTACGAGCAGTACTTC. It is translated as CAWRGTGEGYEQYF. The full variable domain, its missing parts supplied by reference TRBV30 and TRBJ2-7, is SQTIHQWPATLVQPVGSPLSLECTVEGTSNPNLYWYRQAAGRGLQLLFYSVGIGQISSEVPQNLSASRPQDRQFILSSKKLLLSDSGFYLCAWRGTGEGYEQYFGPGTRLTVT.

This clonotype has only a few counts. This chain links TRBV6-5 with TRBJ1-5, with TRBD1 matching 7 bases. The CDR3 sequence is 15 residues long. Trimming removed 6 bases from V and 1 base from J; junction bases left unmatched: 6. Germline assignment: CDR1 MNHEY and CDR2 SVGAGI. The chain's CDR3 is CASRKTGESNQPQHF. The DNA for the CDR3 is TGTGCCAGCAGGAAAACAGGGGAGAGCAATCAGCCCCAGCATTTT.

This clonotype was picked up many times. The V call is TRBV20-1, the J call TRBJ2-5, with 8 bases identical to TRBD1. J gave up 7 bases and V 6 bases, and 7 bases lay outside the gene matches. The germline gives CDR1 DFQATT, CDR2 SNEGSKA (reference sequence). The CDR3 is made up of 12 amino acids. The CDR3 region is CSATGQAGTQYF. CDR3 nucleotides: TGCAGTGCAACGGGACAGGCGGGGACCCAGTACTTC.

The sample holds many counts of this clonotype. The chain is built from TRBV9 and TRBJ2-7; 12 bases align to TRBD1. Looked up from germline, CDR1 is SGDLS and CDR2 is YYNGEE. J gave up 3 bases and V 2 bases, and 3 bases lay outside the gene matches. There are 15 residues in the CDR3. CDR3 nucleotide sequence: TGTGCCAGCAGCGTGGGACAGGGGGCCTACTACGAGCAGTACTTC. Translation: CASSVGQGAYYEQYF.

This clonotype was recorded many times. V usage is TRBV7-6 and J usage is TRBJ2-5; D is unclear. The CDR3 covers 11 residues. V was cut by 4 bases and J by 1 base, with 1 base left in between. Germline V CDR1 and CDR2: SGHVS, FNYEAQ. CDR3 loop: CASSSQETQYF. In nucleotides, the CDR3 is TGTGCCAGCAGCTCCCAAGAGACCCAGTACTTC. The whole variable domain, remainder taken from reference TRBV7-6 and TRBJ2-5, is GAGVSQSPRYKVTKRGQDVALRCDPISGHVSLYWYRQALGQGPEFLTYFNYEAQQDKSGLPNDRFSAERPEGSISTLTIQRTEQRDSAMYRCASSSQETQYFGPGTRLLVL.

This clonotype was observed many times. The rearrangement links TRBV29-1 to TRBJ1-1, with TRBD1 as a possible D gene (5 bases). V lost 7 bases and J 2 bases, leaving 14 bases between the germline ends. CDR3 length equals 13 residues. The germline CDR1 and CDR2 sequences are SQVTM and ANQGSEA. The CDR3: CSAESTGNTEAFF. In nucleotides, the CDR3 is TGCAGCGCCGAATCCACAGGTAACACTGAAGCTTTCTTT. Drawing the rest from reference TRBV29-1 and TRBJ1-1, the complete variable domain is SAVISQKPSRDICQRGTSLTIQCQVDSQVTMMFWYRQQPGQSLTLIATANQGSEATYESGFVIDKFPISRPNLTFSTLTVSNMSPEDSSIYLCSAESTGNTEAFFGQGTRLTVV.

This clonotype was observed many times. The gene calls are TRBV24-1 and TRBJ2-1; a weak D match, TRBD2 (6 bases). V gave up 3 bases and J gave up 4 bases, with 18 bases separating them. Germline V CDR1 and CDR2: KGHDR, SFDVKD. The CDR3 sequence is 17 residues long. The CDR3 loop reads CATSDTSKAGKYNEQFF. In DNA form, the CDR3 reads TGTGCCACCAGTGATACTAGCAAGGCGGGGAAATACAATGAGCAGTTCTTC.

The sample holds many counts of this clonotype. V is TRBV7-9 and J is TRBJ1-1; D may be TRBD1 (5 bases). In germline, CDR1 is SEHNR, CDR2 FQNEAQ (reference sequence). V shed 6 bases and J shed 0 bases, with 14 bases lying between them. The CDR3 consists of 15 residues. CDR3 coding DNA: TGTGCCAGCAGTCCCTGGGGGGACTTGAACACTGAAGCTTTCTTT. Amino acid sequence: CASSPWGDLNTEAFF.

This clonotype was seen ten or more times. The V call is TRBV10-3, the J call TRBJ2-1; TRBD2 matches 7 bases. Germline lookup yields CDR1 ENHRY and CDR2 SYGVKD. CDR3 length: 13 amino acids. The trim removed 6 bases at V and 6 bases at J, leaving 5 bases unmatched. The DNA of the CDR3 is TGTGCCATCAGGGGGGGGAGCGGCAATGAGCAGTTCTTC. This gives the protein CAIRGGSGNEQFF.

This clonotype was picked up many times. V is TRBV3-1 and J is TRBJ2-1, with 11 bases identical to TRBD2. The CDR3 spans 16 residues. Germline V lookup: CDR1 LGHDT, CDR2 YNNKEL (reference sequence). Trimming cost V 9 bases and J 4 bases; bases outside gene matches: 11. The CDR3 bases are TGTGCCAGTAGCAATTACGGGACTAGCGGTTACAATGAGCAGTTCTTC. Its translation: CASSNYGTSGYNEQFF.

This clonotype was seen many times. The chain is built from TRBV6-1 and TRBJ2-1; no reliable D call. Germline CDR1 and CDR2: MNHNS and SASEGT. The CDR3 sequence is 14 residues long. Trimming left V 5 bases short and J 0 bases short, with 8 bases between. This chain's CDR3 is CASSQLHSYNEQFF. CDR3 nucleotides: TGTGCCAGCAGTCAACTACACTCCTACAATGAGCAGTTCTTC.

This clonotype has a count of ten or more. The chain uses TRBV5-1 and TRBJ2-1; no firm D call. This CDR3 region has 13 residues. V was trimmed by 3 bases and J by 10 bases, leaving 14 bases between them. Germline V gives CDR1 SGHRS, CDR2 YFSETQ. CDR3 sequence reads: CASSYGELGEQFF. CDR3 coding DNA: TGCGCCAGCAGCTATGGCGAACTTGGAGAGCAGTTCTTC. Together with reference TRBV5-1 and TRBJ2-1, the CDR3 gives the full variable domain: KAGVTQTPRYLIKTRGQQVTLSCSPISGHRSVSWYQQTPGQGLQFLFEYFSETQRNKGNFPGRFSGRQFSNSRSEMNVSTLELGDSALYLCASSYGELGEQFFGPGTRLTVL.

In this sample, this clonotype turned up many times. The chain carries TRBV27 and TRBJ2-1; D possibly corresponds to TRBD2 (5 bases). The V end was cut by 6 bases, the J end by 8 bases, with 11 bases between. This CDR3 has 12 amino acids. Germline lookup yields CDR1 MNHEY and CDR2 SMNVEV (reference sequence). The CDR3 reads CASRERGDEQFF. CDR3 DNA sequence: TGTGCCAGCAGAGAACGGGGAGATGAGCAGTTCTTC.

This clonotype came up many times. The J gene is TRBJ1-1, the V gene TRBV11-2; D not certain. The CDR3 is 13 amino acids. V lost 5 bases and J 0 bases, leaving 7 bases between the germline ends. Germline CDR1 is SGHAT and CDR2 is FQNNGV. The CDR3, as DNA: TGTGCCAGCAGCCCCGGTCTGAACACTGAAGCTTTCTTT. Its protein is CASSPGLNTEAFF.

This clonotype showed up just a few times. The chain joins TRBV2 to TRBJ2-1; TRBD1 agrees at 10 bases. Germline-derived CDR1 and CDR2 are SNHLY and FYNNEI. This CDR3 is 16 amino acids long. V was pared by 6 bases and J by 6 bases, with 11 bases of the junction left unmatched. The CDR3 DNA reads as TGTGCCAGCAGAGATAAAGACAGGGGGCTGAGCAATGAGCAGTTCTTC. Residues: CASRDKDRGLSNEQFF.

This clonotype was picked up many times. V and J are TRBV29-1 and TRBJ2-5; 7 bases are shared with TRBD2. This CDR3 is built from 16 residues. Germline-derived CDR1 and CDR2 are SQVTM and ANQGSEA. Trimming at V came to 1 base and at J to 7 bases, leaving 15 bases not matched to a gene. Here the CDR3 reads CSVEVGHGGSGGTQYF. The CDR3 coding sequence is TGCAGCGTTGAAGTGGGGCATGGCGGGAGTGGCGGGACCCAGTACTTC.

At least ten counts were recorded for this clonotype. The V and J genes are TRBV18 and TRBJ1-1, with unresolved D. V was clipped by 3 bases and J by 3 bases, with 17 bases between them. Germline V gene lookup returns CDR1 KGHSH and CDR2 LQKENI. This CDR3 comprises 16 residues. This CDR3 is CASSPRGPSTDTEAFF. The CDR3 bases are TGTGCCAGCTCACCGAGAGGTCCCTCTACGGACACTGAAGCTTTCTTT.

This clonotype was seen at least ten times. The gene calls are TRBV6-5 and TRBJ1-1; weak D call: TRBD1 (6 bases). Germline V CDR1 and CDR2: MNHEY, SVGAGI. With 5 bases removed from V and 1 base from J, the gap between germline ends came to 11 bases. The CDR3 runs to 14 residues. CDR3 coding DNA: TGTGCCAGCAGTCTTGGGGGCACGAACACTGAAGCTTTCTTT. This translates into CASSLGGTNTEAFF.

The rearrangement links TRBV30 to TRBJ1-1, with D maybe TRBD1 (5 bases). With 8 bases removed from V and 11 bases from J, the gap between germline ends came to 21 bases. The germline CDR1 and CDR2 sequences are GTSNPN and SVGIG (reference sequence). This CDR3 is built from 12 residues. This chain's CDR3 is CATRRGRVGAFF. DNA of the CDR3: TGTGCCACCCGGCGGGGCAGGGTCGGGGCTTTCTTT.

This clonotype was recorded many times. V usage is TRBV10-3 and J usage is TRBJ1-2; D remains ambiguous. Trimming left V 4 bases short and J 0 bases short, with 12 bases between. Germline-derived CDR1 and CDR2 are ENHRY and SYGVKD. CDR3 length: 15 amino acids. The CDR3 DNA is TGTGCCATCAGTGTTTACAGCCGGACTAACTATGGCTACACCTTC. Protein sequence: CAISVYSRTNYGYTF.

This clonotype was seen ten or more times. The chain carries TRBV5-1 and TRBJ2-1; D is unresolved. This CDR3 region has 15 residues. V lost 4 bases and J lost 9, with 20 bases in between. Germline CDR1 and CDR2: SGHRS and YFSETQ. Written as DNA, the CDR3 is TGCGCCAGCAGCAAATTGGCAGATCAGTCGGCTGAGCAGTTCTTC. Residues: CASSKLADQSAEQFF.